The entry below describes one TCR beta chain. These data are taken from a study of T-cell reconstitution after alpha-beta-depleted transplantation in children. For TCRbeta, the library was prepared with unique molecular identifiers. One entry per CDR3 protein results from TCRdb running MiXCR on the PCR reads. This repertoire shows about 460,000 distinct CDR3 sequences, about 12% found once; its top ten account for around 5.6%. Germline trimming cut 7 bases from V and 3 bases from J; bases unmatched to any gene: 5. Per the germline V gene, CDR1 is KGHDR and CDR2 is SFDVKD. The length of the CDR3 is 15 residues.

The sample here was PBMCs from the stem cell graft donor, taken from the stem cell graft. The clonotype was recovered from a human donor who donated a stem cell graft to a child with combined immunodeficiency. The chain links TRBV24-1 to TRBJ2-1, with 10 bases fitting TRBD1. In DNA, the CDR3 is TGTGCCACCAGGCCCGGGACAGGGGTCTACAATGAGCAGTTCTTC. This translates into CATRPGTGVYNEQFF.